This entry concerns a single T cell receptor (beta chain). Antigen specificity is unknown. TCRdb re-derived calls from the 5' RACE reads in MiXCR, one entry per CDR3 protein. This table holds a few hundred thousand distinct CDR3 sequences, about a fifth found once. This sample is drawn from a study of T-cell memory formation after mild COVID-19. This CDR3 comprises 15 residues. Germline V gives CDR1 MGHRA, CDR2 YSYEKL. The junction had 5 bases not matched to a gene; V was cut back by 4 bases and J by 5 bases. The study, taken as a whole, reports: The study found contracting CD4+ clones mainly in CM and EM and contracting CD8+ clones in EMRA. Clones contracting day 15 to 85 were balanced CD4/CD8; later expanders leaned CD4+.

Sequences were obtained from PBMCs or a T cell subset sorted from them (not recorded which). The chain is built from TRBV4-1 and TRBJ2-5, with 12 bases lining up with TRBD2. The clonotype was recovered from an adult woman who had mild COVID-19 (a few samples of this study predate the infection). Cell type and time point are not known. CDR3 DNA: TGCGCCAGCAGCCGGCTAGCGGGGGGGAAGGAGACCCAGTACTTC. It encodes CASSRLAGGKETQYF.